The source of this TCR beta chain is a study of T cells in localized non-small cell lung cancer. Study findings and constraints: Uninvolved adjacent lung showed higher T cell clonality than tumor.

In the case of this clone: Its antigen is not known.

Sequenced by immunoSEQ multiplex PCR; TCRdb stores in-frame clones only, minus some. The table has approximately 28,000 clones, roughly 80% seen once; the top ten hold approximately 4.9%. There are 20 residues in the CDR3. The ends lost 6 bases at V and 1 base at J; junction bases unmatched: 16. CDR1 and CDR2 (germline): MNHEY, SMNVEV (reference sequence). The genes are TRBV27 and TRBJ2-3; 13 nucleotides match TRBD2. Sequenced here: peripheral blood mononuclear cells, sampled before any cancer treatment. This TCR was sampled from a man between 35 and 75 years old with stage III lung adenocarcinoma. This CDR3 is CASSSRRLAGGGGGTDTQYF. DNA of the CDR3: TGTGCCAGCAGCTCAAGGAGACTAGCGGGAGGAGGGGGGGGCACAGATACGCAGTATTTT.